This T cell receptor beta chain derives from a study of regulatory T cells in long-lasting Graves disease. The length of the CDR3 is 15 residues. Per germline, CDR1 LNHNV and CDR2 YYDKDF (reference sequence). Between the trimmed V and J ends, which lost 6 bases and 0 bases, there was a span of 9 bases. Sequencing libraries for TCR beta were prepared with iRepertoire HTBI primers and Arm-PCR of CDR3 regions. TCRdb passed the multiplex PCR reads through MiXCR, listing each CDR3 protein once. The top ten hold around 7.6% of the sample, which has hundreds of thousands of distinct CDR3 sequences, about 15% seen once. This clonotype has at least ten counts. Its antigen is currently unknown. The time point denotes: newly diagnosed GD, antithyroid drugs for less than 3 months. With RNA extracted from PBMCs as input, the TCR library was made. Enrollment of patients was through an endocrinology department in Xi'an, China.

Study-wide results and caveats: Rather than thyroid tissue, only peripheral blood underwent study.

These same records also appear under a second study, on T cells in Graves' hyperthyroidism and ophthalmopathy. From that study: The authors deemed Graves' hyperthyroidism stable absent ophthalmopathy progression within 18 months. A set of HTBI primers served as the primers for a first-round RT-PCR of the TCR CDR3.

The chain uses TRBV15 and TRBJ2-6; D is undetermined. The sample consisted of peripheral blood mononuclear cells (PBMCs), taken at new diagnosis, from a patient treated with antithyroid drugs. The sequence was obtained from a woman in her thirties or forties with Graves disease. CDR3 DNA sequence: TGTGCCACCAGTCGTCCGGCCTCTGGGGCCAACGTCCTGACTTTC. Its protein product is CATSRPASGANVLTF.